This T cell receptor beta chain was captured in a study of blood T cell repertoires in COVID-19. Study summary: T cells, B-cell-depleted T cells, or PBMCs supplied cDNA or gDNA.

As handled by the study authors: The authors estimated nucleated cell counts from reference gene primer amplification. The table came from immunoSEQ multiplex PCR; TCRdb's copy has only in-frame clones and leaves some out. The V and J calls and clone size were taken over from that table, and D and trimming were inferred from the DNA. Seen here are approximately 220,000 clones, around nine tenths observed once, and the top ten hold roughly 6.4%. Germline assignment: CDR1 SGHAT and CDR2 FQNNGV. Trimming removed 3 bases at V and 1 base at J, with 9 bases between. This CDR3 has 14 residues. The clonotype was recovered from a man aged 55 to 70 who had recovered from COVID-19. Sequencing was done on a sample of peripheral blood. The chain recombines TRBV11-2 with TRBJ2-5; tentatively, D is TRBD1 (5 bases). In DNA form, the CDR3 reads TGTGCCAGCAGCTTCAGGGTGGTCCAAGAGACCCAGTACTTC. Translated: CASSFRVVQETQYF.